This T cell receptor beta chain comes out of a study of shared clonotypes between healthy human individuals. Whole-study context: Each donor contributed plates that comprised three CD4 naive, three CD4 memory, two CD8 naive and one CD8 memory. Overall study results and limits: What rarefaction showed was incomplete sorted-subset sequencing despite large depth.

CDR3 size: 12 residues. Germline loops: CDR1 MNHEY, CDR2 SMNVEV (reference sequence). V lost 2 bases and J lost 7, with 6 bases in between. Measured with immunoSEQ multiplex PCR; TCRdb has only the in-frame clones, and not every one. The sample records over 850,000 clones, approximately 78% being singletons. Notes on this clone: Its antigen is currently unknown.

The CD4+ fraction was divided into a CD45RA+ naive subset and a CD45RA-negative memory subset. The sample comprised memory CD4+ T cells from PBMCs. Regarding subset: CD45RA-negative fraction. The origin of this receptor is a man aged 18 to 30 in good health. Some clones in this sample may be carry-over from other donors' samples. The rearrangement uses TRBV27 and TRBJ1-5; D is uncertain. The CDR3 sequence: CASSLPKQPQHF. In DNA, the CDR3 is TGTGCCAGCAGTTTACCAAAACAGCCCCAGCATTTT.